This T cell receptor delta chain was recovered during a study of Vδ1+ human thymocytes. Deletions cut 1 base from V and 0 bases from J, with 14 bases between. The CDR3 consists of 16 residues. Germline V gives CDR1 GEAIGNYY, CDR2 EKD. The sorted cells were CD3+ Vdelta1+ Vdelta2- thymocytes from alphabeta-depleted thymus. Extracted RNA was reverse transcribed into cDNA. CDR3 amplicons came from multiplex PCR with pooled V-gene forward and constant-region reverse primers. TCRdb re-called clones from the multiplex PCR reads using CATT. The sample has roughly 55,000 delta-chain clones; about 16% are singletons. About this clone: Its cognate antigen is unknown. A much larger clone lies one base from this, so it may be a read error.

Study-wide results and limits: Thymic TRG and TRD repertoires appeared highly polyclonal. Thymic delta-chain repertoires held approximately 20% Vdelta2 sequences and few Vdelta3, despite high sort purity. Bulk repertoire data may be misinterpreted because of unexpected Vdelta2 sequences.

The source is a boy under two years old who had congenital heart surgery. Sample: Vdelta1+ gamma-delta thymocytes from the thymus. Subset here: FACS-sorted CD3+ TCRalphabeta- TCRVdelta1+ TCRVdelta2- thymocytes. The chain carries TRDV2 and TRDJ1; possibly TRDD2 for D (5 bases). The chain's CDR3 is CACDTSWNANTDKLIF. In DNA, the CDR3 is TGTGCCTGTGACACTTCCTGGAACGCAAACACCGATAAACTCATCTTT.